The clone carrying this T cell receptor (beta chain) was seen ten or more times. What it binds is unknown. TCRdb fed the RT-PCR reads into MiXCR, producing one record per CDR3 protein. The sample lists around 710,000 distinct CDR3 sequences, 14% occurring once. The germline gives CDR1 SGHTA, CDR2 FQGNSA. V was clipped by 0 bases and J by 4 bases, with 12 bases between them. The CDR3 runs 16 residues. This sample was included in a study of response to subunit inactivated influenza vaccine. Notes on the study in general: Authors suggested that a seasonal influenza vaccination recruits few new T cells each time.

The sequence was obtained from a man in his fifties who received an inactivated influenza vaccine. The chain couples TRBV7-2 to TRBJ2-2, with D possibly called TRBD1 or TRBD2 (6 bases each). Sample: PBMCs from blood, taken less than 15 days before vaccination. This chain's CDR3 is CASSLAQGRSTGELFF. Here the CDR3 DNA reads TGTGCCAGCAGCTTAGCGCAGGGGAGGAGCACCGGGGAGCTGTTTTTT.